This T cell receptor (beta chain) was retrieved from a study of cytomegalovirus exposure and HLA in healthy donors. Study-level background: Per a later analysis, the 666 first-cohort and approximately 120 validation repertoires shared one platform. Findings and limits, study-wide: Across donors, most TCRs were seen rarely, yet some public ones were widespread. The study labeled 150 to 200 TCR beta chains cytomegalovirus-associated.

The repertoire was sequenced with immunoSEQ multiplex PCR; TCRdb's copy has only in-frame clones and lacks some. The table has about 200,000 clones, more than 65% seen once; the top ten hold around 15%. In regard to this clone: Its matching antigen is unknown.

The sequenced sample consisted of PBMCs. This receptor was identified in a woman aged 25 to 39 in good health and CMV-seropositive.

CDR3 residues: CASRGRSNQPQHF. Written as DNA, the CDR3 is TGTGCCAGCAGGGGCAGGAGCAATCAGCCCCAGCATTTT. The rearrangement joins TRBV6-5 to TRBJ1-5; the D is unclear. The CDR3 sequence is 13 residues long. V was trimmed by 6 bases and J by 1 base, leaving 7 bases between them. CDR1 MNHEY and CDR2 SVGAGI come from the germline V gene.